A selection of T cell receptor beta chains follows, all from one sample in a study of blood T cells in healthy people across ages. MiXCR, applied by TCRdb to the 5' RACE reads, yields one record per CDR3 protein. The top ten hold about 18% of the sample, which has some 900,000 distinct CDR3 sequences, roughly 26% seen once. Sequenced: blood. Receptor source: a woman over 75 in good health. Both conserved end residues are part of each CDR3. D genes are given only for firm matches. Part of the rows lack a size; the others show once, few, many or a class for expanded clones.

>NA|TRBV7-2|TRBJ2-3|NA
TGTGCCAGCAGCTTTAGTAGCGCCCGAAGCACAGATACGCAGTATTTT
CASSFSSARSTDTQYF
>TRBD2|TRBV7-6|TRBJ2-1|NA
TGTGCCAGCGGCCAGCGGGAGGGGGCTCATTACTACAATGAGCAGTTCTTC
CASGQREGAHYYNEQFF
>NA|TRBV6-2/TRBV6-3|TRBJ2-1|NA
TGTGCCAGCAGTGGGGCGGGGGCTTTGTCCAATGAGCAGTTCTTC
CASSGAGALSNEQFF
>TRBD1|TRBV7-2|TRBJ2-7|few
TGTGCCAGCAGCTACCGGACAGGGAAGGTTTACAATGAGCAGTACTTC
CASSYRTGKVYNEQYF
>NA|TRBV25-1|TRBJ2-5|many
TGTGCCAGCAGTGAACGGAGGGTTCCCCAACGCCAAGAGACCCAGTACTTC
CASSERRVPQRQETQYF
>NA|TRBV18|TRBJ2-5|few
TGTGCCAGCTCACCGAAGGCGGGCCTATCGGAAGAGACCCAGTACTTC
CASSPKAGLSEETQYF
>NA|TRBV7-9|TRBJ2-4|NA
TGTGCCAGCAGCCCTGGACAGAATCTAGCCAAAAACATTCAGTACTTC
CASSPGQNLAKNIQYF
>NA|TRBV20-1|TRBJ1-2|many
TGCAGTGCTAGAGTACCCGGGGGAAAAGCTAACTATGGCTACACCTTC
CSARVPGGKANYGYTF
>NA|TRBV7-9|TRBJ1-3|NA
TGTGCCAGCACCTTAGCAACACTCTCTGGAAACACCATATATTTT
CASTLATLSGNTIYF
>TRBD1|TRBV3-1|TRBJ1-1|NA
TGTGCCAGCAGCCAAGCCGTACAGGGGGCAGAAGCTTTCTTT
CASSQAVQGAEAFF
>NA|TRBV18|TRBJ1-1|NA
TGTGCCAGCTCAGCACAGGGAACTGAAGCTTTCTTT
CASSAQGTEAFF
>TRBD1|TRBV20-1|TRBJ1-5|NA
TGCAGTGCTAGGTTGGGAACAGGGGGCAATCAGCCCCAGCATTTT
CSARLGTGGNQPQHF
>NA|TRBV6-2/TRBV6-3|TRBJ1-1|NA
TGTGCCAGCAGTTACCCTTCTCTTACCGGGGGTGAAGCTTTCTTT
CASSYPSLTGGEAFF
>NA|TRBV3-1|TRBJ1-6|NA
TGTGCCAGCAGCTCTGGGACAAGAAATTCACCCCTCCACTTT
CASSSGTRNSPLHF
>NA|TRBV7-3|TRBJ2-2|NA
TGTGCCAGCGGCCCCGCTCGCGGGACCGAGACCGGGGAGCGGTTTTTT
CASGPARGTETGERFF
>NA|TRBV12-3/TRBV12-4|TRBJ1-5|NA
TGTGCCAGCAGTTTCGGCAGGGAGCGTAGTGGGGATCAGCCCCAGCATTTT
CASSFGRERSGDQPQHF
>NA|TRBV3-1|TRBJ1-1|NA
TGTGCCAGCAGTTTAAACCTTTGGTTGGGGGCAGTCGGCACTGAAGCTTTCTTT
CASSLNLWLGAVGTEAFF
>NA|TRBV6-1|TRBJ2-3|many
TGTGCCAGCCGTCGCACTACAGATACGCAGTATTTT
CASRRTTDTQYF
>NA|TRBV5-1|TRBJ2-1|many
TGCGCCAGCAGCAACCCAAGCAATGAGCAGTTCTTC
CASSNPSNEQFF
>NA|TRBV6-5|TRBJ2-3|NA
TGTGCCAGCAGTTGGGGCGGAATCACAGATACGCAGTATTTT
CASSWGGITDTQYF
>TRBD1|TRBV5-1|TRBJ1-1|few
TGCGCCAGCGGCATGGGACAGGGGTCGGGCACTGAAGCTTTCTTT
CASGMGQGSGTEAFF
>TRBD1|TRBV6-2/TRBV6-3|TRBJ1-2|many
TGTGCCACCCGTCGGCGGACAGGGATGCAGGATGGCTACACCTTC
CATRRRTGMQDGYTF
>TRBD2|TRBV15|TRBJ2-1|many
TGTGCCACCAGCAGTAGCGGGGGGTCATACAATGAGCAGTTCTTC
CATSSSGGSYNEQFF
>TRBD1|TRBV2|TRBJ1-2|NA
TGTGCCAGCAGTGAGACAGGGGTGGGGCCCTATGGCTACACCTTC
CASSETGVGPYGYTF
>NA|TRBV29-1|TRBJ2-5|NA
TGCAGCGTTCGTGGGGGGACACGGCGAGACCAAGAGACCCGGTACTTC
CSVRGGTRRDQETRYF
>NA|TRBV15|TRBJ2-1|many
TGTGCCACCAGCAGAGGTCCAGGCTCCTACAATGAGCAGTTCTTC
CATSRGPGSYNEQFF
>NA|TRBV6-4|TRBJ2-3|NA
TGTGCCAGCAGTGACCAGAGCGGGAGCACAGATACGCAGTATTTT
CASSDQSGSTDTQYF
>TRBD2|TRBV7-9|TRBJ2-1|NA
TGTGCCAGCAGCCGAAATAGCGTAGCGGGGGGGTCGAATGAGCAGTTCTTC
CASSRNSVAGGSNEQFF
>NA|TRBV2|TRBJ1-1|few
TGTGCCAGCAAGCAGGAGTTGAACACTGAAGCTTTCTTT
CASKQELNTEAFF
>NA|TRBV5-1|TRBJ2-5|NA
TGCGCCAGCAGCTTGATGACATATGGAGAGACCCAGTACTTC
CASSLMTYGETQYF
>TRBD1|TRBV5-1|TRBJ1-4|NA
TGCGCCAGCAGCCTTGGACAGGCAGTCAATGAAAAACTGTTTTTT
CASSLGQAVNEKLFF
>NA|TRBV29-1|TRBJ1-1|few
TGCAGCGGGTCGAACCTCCAAACCGTTGCTTTCTTT
CSGSNLQTVAFF
>TRBD1|TRBV15|TRBJ2-6|many
TGTGCCACCAGCACCTACAGGGGATCCGGGGCCAACGTCCTGACTTTC
CATSTYRGSGANVLTF
>NA|TRBV12-5|TRBJ1-1|few
TGTGCTAGTGGTCCGGGGGGCAACACTGAAGCTTTCTTT
CASGPGGNTEAFF
>TRBD1|TRBV11-2|TRBJ2-6|NA
TGTGCCAGCAGCGGGGCAGGGGGCGAGGTGGCCAACGTCCTGACTTTC
CASSGAGGEVANVLTF
>TRBD1|TRBV6-2/TRBV6-3|TRBJ2-5|NA
TGTGCCAGCAGTAATATGGGACAGCAAGAGACCCAGTACTTC
CASSNMGQQETQYF
>TRBD1|TRBV27|TRBJ2-1|many
TGTGCCAGCAGTTTAGACAGGGTACCCTCCTACAATGAGCAGTTCTTC
CASSLDRVPSYNEQFF
>NA|TRBV18|TRBJ1-5|few
TGTGCCAGCTCACCGGTCTCGGGGCAGCCCCAGCATTTT
CASSPVSGQPQHF
>TRBD2|TRBV7-2|TRBJ2-7|NA
TGTGCCAGCAGCCGAAGACTAGCGGGACCTTATTACGAGCAGTACTTC
CASSRRLAGPYYEQYF
>NA|TRBV7-2|TRBJ2-3|many
TGTGCCAGCAGCTTAGGACCCCCGGCAGTTAGCACAGATACGCAGTATTTT
CASSLGPPAVSTDTQYF
>NA|TRBV5-1|TRBJ1-2|NA
TGCGCCAGCAGCCCGACGTCAGGAAGGGGCTATGGCTACACCTTC
CASSPTSGRGYGYTF
>NA|TRBV4-3|TRBJ2-3|many
TGCGCCAGCAGCCAGGGTCCGGCAGATACGCAGTATTTT
CASSQGPADTQYF
>NA|TRBV4-3|TRBJ2-2|NA
TGCGCCAGTTCGGCGGGGACGACCACCGGGGAGCTGTTTTTT
CASSAGTTTGELFF
>NA|TRBV6-1|TRBJ2-5|NA
TGTGCCAGCAGTTCTCCGCCCTCGGCCCATGAGCAGTACTTC
CASSSPPSAHEQYF
>NA|TRBV7-9|TRBJ1-1|many
TGTGCCAGCAGCCCCAGTCGGACTGAAGCTTTCTTT
CASSPSRTEAFF
>TRBD1|TRBV6-1|TRBJ1-5|few
TGTGCCAGTAGTACAGGGGTGGTCGGTCAGCCCCAGCATTTT
CASSTGVVGQPQHF
>NA|TRBV6-1|TRBJ2-1|few
TGTGCCAGCAGTGAAGGGTCGAGCTCCTACAATGAGCAGTTCTTC
CASSEGSSSYNEQFF
>NA|TRBV5-1|TRBJ2-5|many
TGCGCCAGCAGCTTGCAATCAGGGGTGGAGACCCAGTACTTC
CASSLQSGVETQYF
>NA|TRBV20-1|TRBJ2-1|many
TGCAGTGCTCCTCCGACAGGTAGCTCCTACAATGAGCAGTTCTTC
CSAPPTGSSYNEQFF
>NA|TRBV19|TRBJ1-5|NA
TGTGCCAGTAGTATTAGACAGGACAATCAGCCCCAGCATTTT
CASSIRQDNQPQHF
>TRBD1|TRBV7-9|TRBJ1-6|many
TGTGCCAGCAGCCCCTTGGGGGGGACAGGGCTACGGGATTCACCCCTCCACTTT
CASSPLGGTGLRDSPLHF
>NA|TRBV7-9|TRBJ1-2|few
TGTGCCAGCAGCTTAGGGTCAGGGTATATTTTCTATGGCTGCACCTTC
CASSLGSGYIFYGCTF
>TRBD1|TRBV6-1|TRBJ2-1|few
TGTGCCAGCAGTTCGGGACAGGGGGCCTACAGTGAGCAGTTCTTC
CASSSGQGAYSEQFF